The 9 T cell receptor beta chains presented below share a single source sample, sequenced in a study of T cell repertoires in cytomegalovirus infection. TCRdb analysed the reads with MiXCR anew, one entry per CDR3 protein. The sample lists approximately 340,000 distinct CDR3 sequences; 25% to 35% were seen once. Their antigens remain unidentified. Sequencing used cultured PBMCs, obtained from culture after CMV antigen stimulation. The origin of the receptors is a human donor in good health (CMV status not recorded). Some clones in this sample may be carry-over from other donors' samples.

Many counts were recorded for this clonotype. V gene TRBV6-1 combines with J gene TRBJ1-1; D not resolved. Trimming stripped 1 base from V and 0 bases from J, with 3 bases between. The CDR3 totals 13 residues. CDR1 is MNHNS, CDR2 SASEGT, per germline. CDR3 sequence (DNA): TGTGCCAGCAGTGAAGTCCTGAACACTGAAGCTTTCTTT. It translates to CASSEVLNTEAFF.

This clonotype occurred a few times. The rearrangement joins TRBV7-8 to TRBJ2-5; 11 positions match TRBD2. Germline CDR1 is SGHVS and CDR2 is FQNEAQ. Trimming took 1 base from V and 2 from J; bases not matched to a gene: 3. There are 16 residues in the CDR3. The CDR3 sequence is CASSLGVAGGQETQYF. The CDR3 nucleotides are TGTGCCAGCAGCTTAGGAGTAGCGGGAGGGCAAGAGACCCAGTACTTC. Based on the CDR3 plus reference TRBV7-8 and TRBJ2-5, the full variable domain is GAGVSQSPRYKVAKRGQDVALRCDPISGHVSLFWYQQALGQGPEFLTYFQNEAQLDKSGLPSDRFFAERPEGSVSTLKIQRTQQEDSAVYLCASSLGVAGGQETQYFGPGTRLLVL.

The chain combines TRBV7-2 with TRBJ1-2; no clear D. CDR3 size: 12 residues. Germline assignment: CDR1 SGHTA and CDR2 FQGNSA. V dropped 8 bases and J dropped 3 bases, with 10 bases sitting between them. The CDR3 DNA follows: TGTGCCAGCGGTCTTCGGGACTATGGCTACACCTTC. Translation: CASGLRDYGYTF.

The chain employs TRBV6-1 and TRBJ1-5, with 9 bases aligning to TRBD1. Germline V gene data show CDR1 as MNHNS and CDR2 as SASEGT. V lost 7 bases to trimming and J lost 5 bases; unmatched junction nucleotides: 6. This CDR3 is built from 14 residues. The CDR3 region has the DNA TGTGCCAGCAATTGGGGACAGGGTGATCAGCCCCAGCATTTT. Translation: CASNWGQGDQPQHF.

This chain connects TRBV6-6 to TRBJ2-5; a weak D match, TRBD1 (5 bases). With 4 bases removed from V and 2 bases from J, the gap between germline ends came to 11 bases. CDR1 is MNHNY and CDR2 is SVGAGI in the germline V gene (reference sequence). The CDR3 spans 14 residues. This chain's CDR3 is CASSLTVIQETQYF. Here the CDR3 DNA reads TGTGCCAGCAGTTTGACAGTGATTCAAGAGACCCAGTACTTC.

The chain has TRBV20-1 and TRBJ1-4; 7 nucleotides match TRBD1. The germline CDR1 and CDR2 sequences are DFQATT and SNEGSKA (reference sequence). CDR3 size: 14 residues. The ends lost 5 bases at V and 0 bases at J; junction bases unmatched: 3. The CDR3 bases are TGCAGTGCTCGGGACAGTTCAACTAATGAAAAACTGTTTTTT. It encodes CSARDSSTNEKLFF.

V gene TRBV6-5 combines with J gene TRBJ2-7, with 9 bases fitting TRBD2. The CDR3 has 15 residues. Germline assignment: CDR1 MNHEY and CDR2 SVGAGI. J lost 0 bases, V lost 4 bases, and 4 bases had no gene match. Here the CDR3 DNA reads TGTGCCAGCAGTTCGCGGGGGGGAAGCTCCTACGAGCAGTACTTC. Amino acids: CASSSRGGSSYEQYF.

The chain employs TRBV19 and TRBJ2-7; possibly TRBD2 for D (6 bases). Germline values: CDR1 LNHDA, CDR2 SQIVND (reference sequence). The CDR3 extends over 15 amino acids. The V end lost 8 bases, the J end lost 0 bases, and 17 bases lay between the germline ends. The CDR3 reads CASRFGGSSSYEQYF. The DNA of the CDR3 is TGTGCCAGTCGATTCGGAGGGTCAAGCTCCTACGAGCAGTACTTC. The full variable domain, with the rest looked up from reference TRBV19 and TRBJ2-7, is DGGITQSPKYLFRKEGQNVTLSCEQNLNHDAMYWYRQDPGQGLRLIYYSQIVNDFQKGDIAEGYSVSREKKESFPLTVTSAQKNPTAFYLCASRFGGSSSYEQYFGPGTRLTVT.

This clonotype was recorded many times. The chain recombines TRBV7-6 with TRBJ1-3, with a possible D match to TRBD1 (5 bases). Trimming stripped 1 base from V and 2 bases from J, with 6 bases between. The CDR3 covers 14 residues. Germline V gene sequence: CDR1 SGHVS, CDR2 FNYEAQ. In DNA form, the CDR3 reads TGTGCCAGCAGCTTAGGCAGGGCTGGAAACACCATATATTTT. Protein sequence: CASSLGRAGNTIYF.